The source of this TCR beta chain is a study of cytomegalovirus exposure and HLA in healthy donors. This clone has only a few counts. Its antigen is not identified. Both 60 Vbeta primers and 13 Jbeta primers went into the PCR. Profiled with immunoSEQ multiplex PCR; TCRdb holds only in-frame clones, not every one. The sample gives 120,000 or so clones, over 60% of which show up once; around 1.2% is in the top ten. Notes on the study in general: Some TCR beta chains (around 160 of them) were listed as cytomegalovirus-associated. A classifier reportedly called cytomegalovirus status with high sensitivity and specificity. In a later analysis, TCR beta V- and J-gene trimming was associated with a missense DCLRE1C variant.

The material sequenced was PBMCs. This sequence originates from a woman aged 30 to 39 in good health and CMV-seronegative.

As DNA, the CDR3 is TGTGCCAGCTGTCCAGGGGGAAACACCATATATTTT. Protein product: CASCPGGNTIYF. The rearrangement uses TRBV2 and TRBJ1-3; perhaps TRBD1 as D (5 bases). The CDR3 loop spans 12 amino acids. V was cut by 8 bases and J by 4 bases, with 9 bases left in between. Germline V gene data show CDR1 as SNHLY and CDR2 as FYNNEI.